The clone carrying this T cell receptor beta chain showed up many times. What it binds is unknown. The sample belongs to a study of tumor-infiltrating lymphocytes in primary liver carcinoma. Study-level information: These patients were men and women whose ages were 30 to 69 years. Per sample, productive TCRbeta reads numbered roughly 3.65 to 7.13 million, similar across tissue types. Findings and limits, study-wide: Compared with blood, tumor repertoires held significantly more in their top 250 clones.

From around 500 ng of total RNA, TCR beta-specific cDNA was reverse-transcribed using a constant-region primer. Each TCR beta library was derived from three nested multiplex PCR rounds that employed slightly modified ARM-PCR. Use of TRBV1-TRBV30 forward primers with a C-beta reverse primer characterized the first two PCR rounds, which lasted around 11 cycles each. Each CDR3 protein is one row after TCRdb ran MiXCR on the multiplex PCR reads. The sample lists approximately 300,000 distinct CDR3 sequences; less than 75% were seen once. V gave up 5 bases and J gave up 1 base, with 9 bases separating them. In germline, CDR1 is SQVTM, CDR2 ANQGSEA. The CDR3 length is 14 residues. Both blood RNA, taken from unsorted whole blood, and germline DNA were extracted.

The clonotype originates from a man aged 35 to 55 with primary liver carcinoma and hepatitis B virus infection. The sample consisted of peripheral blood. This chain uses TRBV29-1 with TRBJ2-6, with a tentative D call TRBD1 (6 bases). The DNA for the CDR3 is TGCAGCGTTCAACAGGGATCTGGGGCCAACGTCCTGACTTTC. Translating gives CSVQQGSGANVLTF.